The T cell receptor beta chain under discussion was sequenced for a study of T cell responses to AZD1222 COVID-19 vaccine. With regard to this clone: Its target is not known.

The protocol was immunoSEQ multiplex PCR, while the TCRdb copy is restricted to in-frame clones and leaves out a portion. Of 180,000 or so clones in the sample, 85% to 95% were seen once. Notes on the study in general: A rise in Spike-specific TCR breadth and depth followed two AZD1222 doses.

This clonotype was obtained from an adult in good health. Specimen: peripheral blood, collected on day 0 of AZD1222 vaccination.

CDR3 sequence (DNA): TGCGCCAGCAGCCCGACCGCTAGCACAGATACGCAGTATTTT. It encodes CASSPTASTDTQYF. The V gene is TRBV5-1, the J gene TRBJ2-3; no clear D gene. V was clipped by 4 bases and J by 0 bases, with 9 bases between them. CDR1 SGHRS and CDR2 YFSETQ come from the germline V gene. CDR3 length: 14 amino acids.